This TCR beta chain was observed in a study of blood T cell repertoires in COVID-19. Background on the study: There were acute and convalescent COVID-19 samples, and they came from the United States, Italy and Spain.

Libraries were prepared by immunoSEQ multiplex PCR; TCRdb keeps only in-frame clonotypes and omits some of them. The sample holds about 400,000 clones; around 90% are singletons and the top ten take 2% to 2.5%. Germline-derived CDR1 and CDR2 are LNHNV and YYDKDF (reference sequence). Trimming at V came to 5 bases and at J to 6 bases, leaving 2 bases not matched to a gene. The length of the CDR3 is 14 residues. Sequenced material: PBMCs or T cells enriched from blood (not recorded which). The TCR was taken from a woman in her 40s with acute COVID-19. The V and J genes are TRBV15 and TRBJ1-6; 9 bases fit TRBD1. DNA for the CDR3: TGTGCCACCAGCTTGACAGGGGGTAATTCACCCCTCCACTTT. Its translation is CATSLTGGNSPLHF.